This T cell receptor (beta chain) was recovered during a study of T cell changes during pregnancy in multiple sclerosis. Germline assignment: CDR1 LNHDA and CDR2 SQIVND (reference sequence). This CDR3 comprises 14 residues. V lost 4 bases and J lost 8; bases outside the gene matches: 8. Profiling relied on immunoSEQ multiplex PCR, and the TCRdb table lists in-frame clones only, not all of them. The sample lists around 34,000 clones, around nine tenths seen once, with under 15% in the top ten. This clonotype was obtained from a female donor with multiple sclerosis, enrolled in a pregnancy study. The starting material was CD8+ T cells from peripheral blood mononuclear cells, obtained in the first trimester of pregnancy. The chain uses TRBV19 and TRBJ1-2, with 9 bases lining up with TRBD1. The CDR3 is CASSTGTGKTGYTF. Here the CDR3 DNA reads TGTGCCAGTAGTACGGGGACAGGGAAAACCGGCTACACCTTC.